The present T cell receptor (beta chain) was sequenced within a study of shared T cell receptors in the human thymus. Profiled with immunoSEQ multiplex PCR; TCRdb holds only in-frame clones, not every one. Of 700,000 to 750,000 clones in the sample, approximately 83% were seen once. The germline gives CDR1 SGHRS, CDR2 YFSETQ. Trimming shortened V by 0 bases and J by 8 bases, and 8 bases separated the two germline ends. The CDR3 is made up of 12 amino acids. The same data also went into a second study, on human thymus T cells. That publication notes: The donors were infants in Finland with congenital heart defects, otherwise immunologically healthy. Corrective cardiac operations yielded the resected thymus tissue. Thymic and blood repertoires showed apparently biased V and J gene usage. Related studies found that unrelated individuals share highly overlapping thymic repertoires.

The sample was thymocytes. The rearrangement uses TRBV5-1 and TRBJ1-2; TRBD1 might be the D (5 bases). The sequence was collected from a girl under three years old with a congenital heart defect. CDR3 residues: CASSLAGEGYTF. The CDR3 coding sequence is TGCGCCAGCAGCTTGGCGGGGGAGGGCTACACCTTC. The entire variable domain, with the rest obtained from reference TRBV5-1 and TRBJ1-2, is as follows: KAGVTQTPRYLIKTRGQQVTLSCSPISGHRSVSWYQQTPGQGLQFLFEYFSETQRNKGNFPGRFSGRQFSNSRSEMNVSTLELGDSALYLCASSLAGEGYTFGSGTRLTVV.